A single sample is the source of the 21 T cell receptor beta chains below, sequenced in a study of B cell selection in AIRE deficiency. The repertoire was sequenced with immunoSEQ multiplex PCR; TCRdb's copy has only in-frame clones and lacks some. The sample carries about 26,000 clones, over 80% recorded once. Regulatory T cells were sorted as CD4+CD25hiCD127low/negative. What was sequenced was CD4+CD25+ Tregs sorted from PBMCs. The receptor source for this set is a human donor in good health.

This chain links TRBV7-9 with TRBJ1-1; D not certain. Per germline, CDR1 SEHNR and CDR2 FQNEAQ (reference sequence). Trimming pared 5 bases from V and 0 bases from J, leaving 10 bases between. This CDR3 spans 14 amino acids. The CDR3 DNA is TGTGCCAGCAGCCTGCGGGCTTTGAACACTGAAGCTTTCTTT. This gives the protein CASSLRALNTEAFF.

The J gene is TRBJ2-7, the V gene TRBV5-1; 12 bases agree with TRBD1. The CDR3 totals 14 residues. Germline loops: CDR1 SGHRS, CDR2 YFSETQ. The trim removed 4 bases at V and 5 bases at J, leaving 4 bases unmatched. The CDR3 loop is CASSGGQGANEQYF. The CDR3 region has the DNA TGCGCCAGCAGCGGGGGACAGGGGGCGAACGAGCAGTACTTC.

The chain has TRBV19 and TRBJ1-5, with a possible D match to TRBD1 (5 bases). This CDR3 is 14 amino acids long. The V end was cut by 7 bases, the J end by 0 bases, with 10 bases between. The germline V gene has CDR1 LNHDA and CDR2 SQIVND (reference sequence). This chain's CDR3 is CASTDSYSNQPQHF. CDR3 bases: TGTGCCAGTACCGACAGCTATAGCAATCAGCCCCAGCATTTT.

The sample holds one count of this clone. The CDR3 reads CASSLAGFSYNEQFF. The CDR3 nucleotides are TGCGCCAGCAGCTTGGCAGGGTTCTCCTACAATGAGCAGTTCTTC. The chain is built from TRBV5-1 and TRBJ2-1; D is perhaps TRBD1 (5 bases). V dropped 0 bases and J dropped 0 bases, with 7 bases sitting between them. From germline, CDR1 is SGHRS and CDR2 YFSETQ. The CDR3 has 15 amino acids.

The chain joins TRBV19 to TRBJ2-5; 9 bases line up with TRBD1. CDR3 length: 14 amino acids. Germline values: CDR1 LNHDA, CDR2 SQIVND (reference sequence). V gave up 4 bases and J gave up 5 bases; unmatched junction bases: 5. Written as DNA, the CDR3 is TGTGCCAGTAGTACAAGACAGGGGGACGAGACCCAGTACTTC. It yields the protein CASSTRQGDETQYF.

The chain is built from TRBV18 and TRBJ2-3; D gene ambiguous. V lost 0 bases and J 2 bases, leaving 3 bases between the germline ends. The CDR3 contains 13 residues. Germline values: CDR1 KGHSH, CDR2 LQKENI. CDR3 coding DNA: TGTGCCAGCTCACCACCGATCACAGATACGCAGTATTTT. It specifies CASSPPITDTQYF.

As DNA, the CDR3 is TGTGCCACCACGAGGAGAGGCTATGGCTACACCTTC. Translating it yields CATTRRGYGYTF. The genes are TRBV15 and TRBJ1-2; D gene uncertain. CDR3 size: 12 residues. Germline lookup yields CDR1 LNHNV and CDR2 YYDKDF (reference sequence). Deletions cut 7 bases from V and 4 bases from J, with 10 bases between.

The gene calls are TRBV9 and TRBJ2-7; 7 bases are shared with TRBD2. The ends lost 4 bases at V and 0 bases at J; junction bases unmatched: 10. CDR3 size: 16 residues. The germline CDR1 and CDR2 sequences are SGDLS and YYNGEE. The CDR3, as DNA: TGTGCCAGCAGCCCTCACCCTAGCGGTACCTCCTACGAGCAGTACTTC. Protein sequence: CASSPHPSGTSYEQYF.

As DNA, the CDR3 is TGTGCCAGCAGCCCCGACAGGGACTCACCCCTCCACTTT. Protein: CASSPDRDSPLHF. This sequence joins TRBV7-8 and TRBJ1-6, with 7 bases matching TRBD1. Germline V gives CDR1 SGHVS, CDR2 FQNEAQ. The J segment lost 10 bases and the V segment lost 5 bases, leaving 5 bases of the junction unmatched. This CDR3 comprises 13 residues. The full variable domain, rest sourced from reference TRBV7-8 and TRBJ1-6, is GAGVSQSPRYKVAKRGQDVALRCDPISGHVSLFWYQQALGQGPEFLTYFQNEAQLDKSGLPSDRFFAERPEGSVSTLKIQRTQQEDSAVYLCASSPDRDSPLHFGNGTRLTVT.

Here the CDR3 reads CASSVGGDSEKLFF. The CDR3 DNA is TGTGCCAGCAGCGTAGGGGGGGACAGCGAAAAACTGTTTTTT. J is TRBJ1-4 and V is TRBV9; 7 nucleotides line up with TRBD1. The CDR3 is made up of 14 amino acids. The ends lost 0 bases at V and 8 bases at J; junction bases unmatched: 4. Germline lookup yields CDR1 SGDLS and CDR2 YYNGEE.

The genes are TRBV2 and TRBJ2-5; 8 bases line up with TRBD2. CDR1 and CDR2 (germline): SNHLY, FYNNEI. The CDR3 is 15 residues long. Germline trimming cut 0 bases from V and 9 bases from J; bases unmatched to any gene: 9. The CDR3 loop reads CASSEAGLVGGAQYF. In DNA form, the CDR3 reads TGTGCCAGCAGTGAAGCGGGACTAGTTGGAGGGGCCCAGTACTTC.

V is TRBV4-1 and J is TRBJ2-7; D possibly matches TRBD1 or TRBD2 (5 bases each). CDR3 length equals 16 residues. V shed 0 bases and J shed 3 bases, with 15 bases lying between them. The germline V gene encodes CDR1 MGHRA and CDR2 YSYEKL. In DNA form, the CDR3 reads TGCGCCAGCAGCCAAGACCGCGACAGCGGATTCTACGAGCAGTACTTC. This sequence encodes CASSQDRDSGFYEQYF.

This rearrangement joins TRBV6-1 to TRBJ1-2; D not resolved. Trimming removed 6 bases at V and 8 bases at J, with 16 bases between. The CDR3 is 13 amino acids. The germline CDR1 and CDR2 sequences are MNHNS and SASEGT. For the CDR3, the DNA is TGTGCCAGCAGAAACGGCCTGGGGATAGGCTACACCTTC. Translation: CASRNGLGIGYTF.

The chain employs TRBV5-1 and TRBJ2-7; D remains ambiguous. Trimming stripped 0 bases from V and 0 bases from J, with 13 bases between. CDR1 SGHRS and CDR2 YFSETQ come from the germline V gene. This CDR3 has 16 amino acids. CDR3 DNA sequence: TGCGCCAGCAGCTTGGCCATGGGCTTCAGCTCCTACGAGCAGTACTTC. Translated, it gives CASSLAMGFSSYEQYF. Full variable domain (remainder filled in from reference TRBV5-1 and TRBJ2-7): KAGVTQTPRYLIKTRGQQVTLSCSPISGHRSVSWYQQTPGQGLQFLFEYFSETQRNKGNFPGRFSGRQFSNSRSEMNVSTLELGDSALYLCASSLAMGFSSYEQYFGPGTRLTVT.

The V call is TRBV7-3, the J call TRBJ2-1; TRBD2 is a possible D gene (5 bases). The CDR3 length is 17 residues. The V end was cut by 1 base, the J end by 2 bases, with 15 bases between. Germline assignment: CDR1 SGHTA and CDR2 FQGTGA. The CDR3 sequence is CASSLRPGLAAYNEQFF. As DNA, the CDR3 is TGTGCCAGCAGCTTAAGGCCCGGGCTAGCAGCCTACAATGAGCAGTTCTTC.

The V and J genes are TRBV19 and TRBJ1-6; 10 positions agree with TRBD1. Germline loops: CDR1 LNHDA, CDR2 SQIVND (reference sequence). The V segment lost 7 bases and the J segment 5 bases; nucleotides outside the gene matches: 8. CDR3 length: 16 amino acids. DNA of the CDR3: TGTGCCAGTACGAGGGACAGGGGAAGTGATAATTCACCCCTCCACTTT. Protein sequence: CASTRDRGSDNSPLHF. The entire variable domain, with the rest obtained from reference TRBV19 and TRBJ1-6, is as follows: DGGITQSPKYLFRKEGQNVTLSCEQNLNHDAMYWYRQDPGQGLRLIYYSQIVNDFQKGDIAEGYSVSREKKESFPLTVTSAQKNPTAFYLCASTRDRGSDNSPLHFGNGTRLTVT.

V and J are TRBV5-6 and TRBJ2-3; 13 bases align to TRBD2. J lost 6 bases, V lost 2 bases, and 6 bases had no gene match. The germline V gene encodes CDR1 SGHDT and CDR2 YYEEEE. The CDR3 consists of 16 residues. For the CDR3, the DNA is TGTGCCAGCAGCTTAACCGGGACTAGCGGGGCCGATACGCAGTATTTT. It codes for CASSLTGTSGADTQYF.

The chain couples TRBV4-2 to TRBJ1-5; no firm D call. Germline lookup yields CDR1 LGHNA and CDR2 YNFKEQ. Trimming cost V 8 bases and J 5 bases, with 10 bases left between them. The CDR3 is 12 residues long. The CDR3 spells CASGLNDQPQHF. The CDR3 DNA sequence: TGTGCCAGCGGACTAAATGATCAGCCCCAGCATTTT.

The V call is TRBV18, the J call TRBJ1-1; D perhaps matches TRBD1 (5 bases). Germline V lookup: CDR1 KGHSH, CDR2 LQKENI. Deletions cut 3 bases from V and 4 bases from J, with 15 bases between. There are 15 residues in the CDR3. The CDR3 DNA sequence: TGTGCCAGCTCACCGAGGGACGGGCGGAGCACTGAAGCTTTCTTT. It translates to CASSPRDGRSTEAFF.

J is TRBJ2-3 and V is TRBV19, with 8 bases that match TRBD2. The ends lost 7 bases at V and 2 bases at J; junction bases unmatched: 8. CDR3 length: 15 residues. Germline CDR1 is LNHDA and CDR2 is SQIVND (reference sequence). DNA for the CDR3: TGTGCCAGTACCATCGGGGGGGGCCTCACAGATACGCAGTATTTT. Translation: CASTIGGGLTDTQYF.

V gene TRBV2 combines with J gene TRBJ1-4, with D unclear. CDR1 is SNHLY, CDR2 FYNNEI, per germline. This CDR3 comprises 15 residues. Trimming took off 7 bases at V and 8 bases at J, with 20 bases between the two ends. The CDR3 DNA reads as TGTGCCAGCATATTCATATTCGATTTACGAGAAAAACTGTTTTTT. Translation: CASIFIFDLREKLFF.